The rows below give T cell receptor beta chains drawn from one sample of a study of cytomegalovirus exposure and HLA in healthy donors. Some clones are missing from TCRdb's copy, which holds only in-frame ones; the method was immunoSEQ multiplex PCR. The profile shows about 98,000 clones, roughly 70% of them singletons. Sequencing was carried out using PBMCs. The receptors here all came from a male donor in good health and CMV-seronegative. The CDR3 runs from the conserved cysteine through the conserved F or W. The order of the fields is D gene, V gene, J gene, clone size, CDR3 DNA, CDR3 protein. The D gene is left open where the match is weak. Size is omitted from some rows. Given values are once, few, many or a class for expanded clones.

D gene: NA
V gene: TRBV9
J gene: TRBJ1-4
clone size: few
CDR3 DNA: TGTGCCAGCAGCGACAGGGTTCTTCCTGAAAAACTGTTTTTT
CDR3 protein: CASSDRVLPEKLFF

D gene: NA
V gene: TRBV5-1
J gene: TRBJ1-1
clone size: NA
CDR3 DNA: TGCGCCAGCAGCTTGGGACAGAGAACTTTTTTCACTGAAGCTTTCTTT
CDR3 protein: CASSLGQRTFFTEAFF

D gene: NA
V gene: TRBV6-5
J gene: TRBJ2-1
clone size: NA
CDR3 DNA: TGTGCCAGCACTTTGACCCGCGACAACAATGAGCAGTTCTTC
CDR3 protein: CASTLTRDNNEQFF

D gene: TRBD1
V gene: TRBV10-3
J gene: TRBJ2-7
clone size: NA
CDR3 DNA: TGTGCCATCAGCCTACAGGGGCCCCACGAGCAGTACTTC
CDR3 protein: CAISLQGPHEQYF

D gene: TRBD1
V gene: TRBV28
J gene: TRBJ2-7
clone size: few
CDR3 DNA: TGTGCCAGCAGTTACCCGGGACAGGGTGTACACGAGCAGTACTTC
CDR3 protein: CASSYPGQGVHEQYF

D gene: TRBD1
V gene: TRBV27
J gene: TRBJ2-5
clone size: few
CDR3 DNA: TGTGCCAGCAGTTCCAAACCCCGGGACAGGGAAGGGGAGACCCAGTACTTC
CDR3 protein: CASSSKPRDREGETQYF

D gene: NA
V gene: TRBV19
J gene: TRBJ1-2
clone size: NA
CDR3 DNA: TGTGCCAGTAGTATAGATGGAGGGTCTTGGCGGGACGGCTACACCTTC
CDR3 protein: CASSIDGGSWRDGYTF

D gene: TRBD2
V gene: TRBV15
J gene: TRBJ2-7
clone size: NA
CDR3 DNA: TGTGCCACCAGCAGACTAGCGGGTGGGGAATACTCCTACGAGCAGTACTTC
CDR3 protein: CATSRLAGGEYSYEQYF

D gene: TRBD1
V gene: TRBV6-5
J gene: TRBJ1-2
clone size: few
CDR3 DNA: TGTGCCAGCAGCCCGGGACAGGGTATCTATGGCTACACCTTC
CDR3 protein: CASSPGQGIYGYTF

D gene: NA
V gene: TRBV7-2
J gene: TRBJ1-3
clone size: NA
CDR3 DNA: TGTGCCAGCAGCTTATCAGGGGTCTCTGGAAACACCATATATTTT
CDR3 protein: CASSLSGVSGNTIYF

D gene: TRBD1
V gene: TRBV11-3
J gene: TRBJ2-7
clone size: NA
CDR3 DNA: TGTGCCAGCAGCACAGGGGTCCCCTACGAGCAGTACTTC
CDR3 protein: CASSTGVPYEQYF

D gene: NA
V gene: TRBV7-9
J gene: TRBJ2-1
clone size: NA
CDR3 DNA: TGTGCCAGCAGCTTGAGATACAATGAGCAGTTCTTC
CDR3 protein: CASSLRYNEQFF

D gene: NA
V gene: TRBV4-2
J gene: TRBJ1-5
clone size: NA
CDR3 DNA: TGTGCCAGCAGCCAAGATGGGCTGATTAGCAATCAGCCCCAGCATTTT
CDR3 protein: CASSQDGLISNQPQHF

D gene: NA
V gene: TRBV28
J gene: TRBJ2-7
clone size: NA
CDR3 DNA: TGTGCCAGCAGCCCCCCCGGGGGAGGGGGTTTGTACGAGCAGTACTTC
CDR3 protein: CASSPPGGGGLYEQYF

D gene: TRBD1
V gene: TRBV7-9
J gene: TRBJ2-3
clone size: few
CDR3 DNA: TGTGCCAGCAGCTTAGTGGGGGACAGGGTTGGTGGCACAGATACGCAGTATTTT
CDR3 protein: CASSLVGDRVGGTDTQYF

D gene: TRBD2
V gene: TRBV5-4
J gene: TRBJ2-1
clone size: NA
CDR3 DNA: TGTGCCAGCAGTGTGGGGGGTGGCGGGAGCTCCTACAATGAGCAGTTCTTC
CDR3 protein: CASSVGGGGSSYNEQFF

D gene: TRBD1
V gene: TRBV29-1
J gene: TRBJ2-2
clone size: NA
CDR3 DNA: TGCAGCGTGATCGGGACAGTGGACGGGGAGCTGTTTTTT
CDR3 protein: CSVIGTVDGELFF

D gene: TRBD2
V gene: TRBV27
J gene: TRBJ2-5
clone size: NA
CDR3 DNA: TGTGCCAGCAGTCTAGGGACTAGCGGGGTTGGGGAGACCCAGTACTTC
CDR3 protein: CASSLGTSGVGETQYF

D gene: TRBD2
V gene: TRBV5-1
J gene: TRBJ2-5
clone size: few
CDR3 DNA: TGCGCCAGCAGCTTGGTGGCGGGGGAAGAGACCCAGTACTTC
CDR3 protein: CASSLVAGEETQYF

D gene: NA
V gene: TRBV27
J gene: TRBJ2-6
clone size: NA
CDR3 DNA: TGTGCCAGCAGTTTATCGAGGAGGGCTGGGGCCAACGTCCTGACTTTC
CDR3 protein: CASSLSRRAGANVLTF

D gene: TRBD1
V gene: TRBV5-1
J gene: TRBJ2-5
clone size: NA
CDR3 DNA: TGCGCCAGCAGCTTGGGGGACAGGACTTTCGGGGGTGAGACCCAGTACTTC
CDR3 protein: CASSLGDRTFGGETQYF

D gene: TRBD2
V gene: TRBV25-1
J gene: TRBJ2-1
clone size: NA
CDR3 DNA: TGTGCCAGCAGTGGGGGACTAGCCGAACTCAATGAGCAGTTCTTC
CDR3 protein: CASSGGLAELNEQFF

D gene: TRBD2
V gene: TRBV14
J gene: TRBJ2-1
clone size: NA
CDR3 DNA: TGTGCCAGCGAAGCGGGAGGGCCATGGAATGAGCAGTTCTTC
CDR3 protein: CASEAGGPWNEQFF

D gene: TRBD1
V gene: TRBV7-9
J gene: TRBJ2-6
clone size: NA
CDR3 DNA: TGTGCCAGAGGGACAGGGGATGCTGGGGCCAACGTCCTGACTTTC
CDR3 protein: CARGTGDAGANVLTF

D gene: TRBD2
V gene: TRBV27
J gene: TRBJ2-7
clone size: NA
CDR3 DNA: TGTGCCAGCAGAAGTCGGACTAGTGGCTCCTACGAGCAGTACTTC
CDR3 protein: CASRSRTSGSYEQYF

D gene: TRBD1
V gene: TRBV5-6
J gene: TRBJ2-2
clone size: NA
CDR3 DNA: TGTGCCAGCAGCCCCGACCGGGACAGGGCTTACACCGGGGAGCTGTTTTTT
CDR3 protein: CASSPDRDRAYTGELFF

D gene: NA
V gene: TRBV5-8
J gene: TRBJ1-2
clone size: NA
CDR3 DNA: TGTGCCAGCAGCTTGCAGTTCCGGGGGGCGGGCTATGGCTACACCTTC
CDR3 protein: CASSLQFRGAGYGYTF

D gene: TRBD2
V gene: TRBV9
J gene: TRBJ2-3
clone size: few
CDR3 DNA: TGTGCCAGCAGCCCAGAGCGGGACCGGGGCGATACGCAGTATTTT
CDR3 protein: CASSPERDRGDTQYF

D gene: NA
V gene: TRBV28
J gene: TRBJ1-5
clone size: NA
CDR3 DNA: TGTGCCAGCAGTTTAGCCGGACAGACCAATCAGCCCCAGCATTTT
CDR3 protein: CASSLAGQTNQPQHF

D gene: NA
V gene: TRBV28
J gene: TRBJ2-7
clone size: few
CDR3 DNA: TGTGCCAGCAGTTTGGAGAGAGGAACCTACGAGCAGTACTTC
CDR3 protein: CASSLERGTYEQYF

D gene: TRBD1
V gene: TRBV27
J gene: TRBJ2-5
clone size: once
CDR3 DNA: TGTGCCAGCAGTTTATTGCGCGGGACAGGGTCATTAGAGACCCAGTACTTC
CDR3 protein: CASSLLRGTGSLETQYF

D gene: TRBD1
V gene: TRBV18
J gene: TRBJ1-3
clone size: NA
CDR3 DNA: TGTGCCAGCTCACCCCGGGCGGGACAGTCTGGAAACACCATATATTTT
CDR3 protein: CASSPRAGQSGNTIYF

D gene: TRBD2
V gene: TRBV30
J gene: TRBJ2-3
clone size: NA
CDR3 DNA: TGTGCCTGGAGTCCGGGACTAGCGGAATTTTTAGATACGCAGTATTTT
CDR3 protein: CAWSPGLAEFLDTQYF

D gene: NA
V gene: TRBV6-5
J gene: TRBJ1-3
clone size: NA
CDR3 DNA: TGTGCCAGCAGTTACTCCGGGACTTGGGGAAACACCATATATTTT
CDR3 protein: CASSYSGTWGNTIYF

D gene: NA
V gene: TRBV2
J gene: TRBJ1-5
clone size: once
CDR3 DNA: TGTGCCAGCAGTTTGGGGGGTAATAGCAATCAGCCCCAGCATTTT
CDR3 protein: CASSLGGNSNQPQHF

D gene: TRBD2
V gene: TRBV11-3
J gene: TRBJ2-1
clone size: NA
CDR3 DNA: TGTGCCAGCAGCCCCCGGGACAGAGACCTAGCGGGAGGGAGGAATGAGCAGTTCTTC
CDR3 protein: CASSPRDRDLAGGRNEQFF

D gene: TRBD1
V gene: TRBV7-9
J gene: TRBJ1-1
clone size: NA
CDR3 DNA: TGTGCCAGCAGCCAAGGACAGGGGCGGGGAACTGAAGCTTTCTTT
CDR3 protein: CASSQGQGRGTEAFF

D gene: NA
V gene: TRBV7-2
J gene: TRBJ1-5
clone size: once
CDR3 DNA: TGTGCCAGCAGCAAAGACCCTCTCCCGGGGGGGCCCCAGCATTTT
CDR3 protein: CASSKDPLPGGPQHF

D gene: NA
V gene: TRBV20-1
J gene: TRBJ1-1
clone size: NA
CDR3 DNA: TGCAGTGCTAGCCGGAACACTGAAGCTTTCTTT
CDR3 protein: CSASRNTEAFF

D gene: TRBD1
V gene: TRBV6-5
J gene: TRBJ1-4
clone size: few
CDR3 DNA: TGTGCCAGCAGCCTGGGACAGGGTGAAAAACTGTTTTTT
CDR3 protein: CASSLGQGEKLFF

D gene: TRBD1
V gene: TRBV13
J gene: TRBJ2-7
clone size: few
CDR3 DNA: TGTGCCAGCAGCCCGGACAGGGGGAATTACGAGCAGTACTTC
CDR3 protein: CASSPDRGNYEQYF

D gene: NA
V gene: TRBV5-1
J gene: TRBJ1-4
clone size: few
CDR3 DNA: TGCGCCAGCAGCTTCCAGGCTGCAACTAATGAAAAACTGTTTTTT
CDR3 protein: CASSFQAATNEKLFF

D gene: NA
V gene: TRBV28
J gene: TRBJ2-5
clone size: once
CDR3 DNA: TGTGCCAGCAGTTTAGTCGGGAGCCTCTTAAGGACCCAGTACTTC
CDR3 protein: CASSLVGSLLRTQYF

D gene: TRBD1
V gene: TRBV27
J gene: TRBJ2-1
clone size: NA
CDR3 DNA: TGTGCCAGCAGTTTAAGAGGACAGGGGCTCTACAATGAGCAGTTCTTC
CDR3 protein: CASSLRGQGLYNEQFF

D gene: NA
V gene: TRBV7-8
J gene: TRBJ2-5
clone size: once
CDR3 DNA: TGTGCCAGCAGCTTAGATCGGGCCAGGGCACAAGAGACCCAGTACTTC
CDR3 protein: CASSLDRARAQETQYF

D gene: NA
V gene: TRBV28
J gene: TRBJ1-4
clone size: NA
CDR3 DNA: TGTGCCAGCAGTACCCGGACAGACACTAATGAAAAACTGTTTTTT
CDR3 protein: CASSTRTDTNEKLFF

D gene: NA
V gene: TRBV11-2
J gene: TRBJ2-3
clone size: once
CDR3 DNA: TGTGCCAGCAGCCAGGACTATGGGGTCACAGATACGCAGTATTTT
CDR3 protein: CASSQDYGVTDTQYF

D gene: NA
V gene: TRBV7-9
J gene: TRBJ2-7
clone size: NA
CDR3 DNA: TGTTCCAGCAGCCCAGGACTCTACGAGCAGTACTTC
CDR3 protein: CSSSPGLYEQYF

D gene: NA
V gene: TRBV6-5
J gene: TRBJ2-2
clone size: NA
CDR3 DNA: TGTGCCAGCAGTAGGACACTGAACACCGGGGAGCTGTTTTTT
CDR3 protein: CASSRTLNTGELFF

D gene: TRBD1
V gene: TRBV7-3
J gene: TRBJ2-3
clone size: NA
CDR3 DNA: TGTGCCAGCAGTTTCGACAGGGAAGATACGCAGTATTTT
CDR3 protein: CASSFDREDTQYF

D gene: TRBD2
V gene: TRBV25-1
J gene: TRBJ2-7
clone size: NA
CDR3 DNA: TGTGCCAGCAGTATCCTCCCGGCGAGCGGGAGAACCTACGAGCAGTACTTC
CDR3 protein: CASSILPASGRTYEQYF

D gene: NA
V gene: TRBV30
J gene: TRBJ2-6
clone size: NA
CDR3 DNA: TGTGCCTCTCCCACCCCCTCCAGTACGTCAGCGAAAGGGGCCAACGTCCTGACTTTC
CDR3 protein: CASPTPSSTSAKGANVLTF

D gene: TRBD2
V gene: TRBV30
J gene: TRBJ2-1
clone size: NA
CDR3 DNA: TGTGCCGCTCCGGGGGGTGATGAGCAGTTCTTC
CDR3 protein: CAAPGGDEQFF